This TCR beta chain appears in the sequencing data of a study of identifying expanded T cells in peripheral blood. This table comes from immunoSEQ multiplex PCR, and its TCRdb copy is limited to in-frame clones, with some not included. Altogether tens of thousands of clones are present, about nine tenths being singletons, with the ten largest covering 2.5% to 3.5%. Sequencing was performed on blood. The TCR sequence derives from a person between 18 and 70 years old in good health.

This CDR3 reads CASKSGSESSPLHF. CDR3 bases: TGTGCCAGCAAGTCGGGGTCGGAGAGTTCACCCCTCCACTTT. This chain links TRBV6-1 with TRBJ1-6; unclear D gene. V was trimmed by 7 bases and J by 9 bases, leaving 16 bases between them. CDR3 length: 14 residues. The V gene's germline CDR1 is MNHNS and CDR2 SASEGT.